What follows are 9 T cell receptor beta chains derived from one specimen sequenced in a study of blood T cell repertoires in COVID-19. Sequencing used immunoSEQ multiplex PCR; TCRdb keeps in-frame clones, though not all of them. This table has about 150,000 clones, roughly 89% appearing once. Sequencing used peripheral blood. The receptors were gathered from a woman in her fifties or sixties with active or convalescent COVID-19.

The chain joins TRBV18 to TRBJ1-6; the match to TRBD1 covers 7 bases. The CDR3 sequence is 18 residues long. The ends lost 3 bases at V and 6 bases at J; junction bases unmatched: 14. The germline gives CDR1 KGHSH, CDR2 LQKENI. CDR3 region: CASSPLGSRTGLNSPLHF. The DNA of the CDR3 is TGTGCCAGCTCACCGCTTGGCAGTCGGACAGGCCTTAATTCACCCCTCCACTTT. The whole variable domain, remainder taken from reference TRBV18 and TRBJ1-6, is NAGVMQNPRHLVRRRGQEARLRCSPMKGHSHVYWYRQLPEEGLKFMVYLQKENIIDESGMPKERFSAEFPKEGPSILRIQQVVRGDSAAYFCASSPLGSRTGLNSPLHFGNGTRLTVT.

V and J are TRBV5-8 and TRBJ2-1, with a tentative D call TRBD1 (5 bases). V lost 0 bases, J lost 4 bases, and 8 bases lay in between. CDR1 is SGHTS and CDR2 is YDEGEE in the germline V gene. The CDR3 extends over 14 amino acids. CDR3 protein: CASSLDPGYNEQFF. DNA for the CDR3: TGTGCCAGCAGCTTGGATCCAGGGTACAATGAGCAGTTCTTC.

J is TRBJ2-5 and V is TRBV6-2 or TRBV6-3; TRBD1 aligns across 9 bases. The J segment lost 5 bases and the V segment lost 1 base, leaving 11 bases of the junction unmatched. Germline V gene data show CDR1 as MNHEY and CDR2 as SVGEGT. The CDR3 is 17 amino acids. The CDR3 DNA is TGTGCCAGCAGTTACTTTGGACAGGGGCTTGATCGGGAGACCCAGTACTTC. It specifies CASSYFGQGLDRETQYF.

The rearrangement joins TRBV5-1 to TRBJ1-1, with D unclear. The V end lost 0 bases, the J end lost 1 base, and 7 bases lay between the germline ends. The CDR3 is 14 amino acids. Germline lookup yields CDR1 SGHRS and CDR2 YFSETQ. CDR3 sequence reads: CASSLATANTEAFF. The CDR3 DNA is TGCGCCAGCAGCTTGGCAACAGCGAACACTGAAGCTTTCTTT.

The CDR3: CSVDSGDLSYGYTF. For the CDR3, the DNA is TGCAGCGTTGATTCGGGGGACCTATCTTATGGCTACACCTTC. The rearrangement links TRBV29-1 to TRBJ1-2; maybe TRBD1 (5 bases). V was clipped by 3 bases and J by 5 bases, with 16 bases between them. The CDR3 is 14 amino acids. Germline V gene sequence: CDR1 SQVTM, CDR2 ANQGSEA.

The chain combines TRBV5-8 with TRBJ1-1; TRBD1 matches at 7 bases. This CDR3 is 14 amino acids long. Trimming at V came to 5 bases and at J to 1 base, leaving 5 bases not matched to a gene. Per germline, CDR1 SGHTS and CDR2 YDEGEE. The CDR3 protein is CASSSGTANTEAFF. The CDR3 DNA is TGTGCCAGCAGTTCCGGGACAGCGAACACTGAAGCTTTCTTT.

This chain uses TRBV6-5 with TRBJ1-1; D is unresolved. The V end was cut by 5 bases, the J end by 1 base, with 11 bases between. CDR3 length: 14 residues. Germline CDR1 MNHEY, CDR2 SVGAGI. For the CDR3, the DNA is TGTGCCAGCAGTCCCAGACGAGGGAACACTGAAGCTTTCTTT. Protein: CASSPRRGNTEAFF.

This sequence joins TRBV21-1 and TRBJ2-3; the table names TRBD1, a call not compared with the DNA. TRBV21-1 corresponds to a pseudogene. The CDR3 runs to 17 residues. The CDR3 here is CASSSTGVIEDTDTQYF. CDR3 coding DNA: TGTGCCAGCAGCTCGACAGGGGTGATCGAGGACACAGATACGCAGTATTTT.

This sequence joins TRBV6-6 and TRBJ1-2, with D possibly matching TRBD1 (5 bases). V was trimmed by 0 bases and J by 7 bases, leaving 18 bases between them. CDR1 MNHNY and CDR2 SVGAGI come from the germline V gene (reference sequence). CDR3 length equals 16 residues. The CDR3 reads CASSYSGGGKAAGYTF. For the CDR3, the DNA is TGTGCCAGCAGTTACTCGGGGGGGGGAAAAGCGGCTGGCTACACCTTC.